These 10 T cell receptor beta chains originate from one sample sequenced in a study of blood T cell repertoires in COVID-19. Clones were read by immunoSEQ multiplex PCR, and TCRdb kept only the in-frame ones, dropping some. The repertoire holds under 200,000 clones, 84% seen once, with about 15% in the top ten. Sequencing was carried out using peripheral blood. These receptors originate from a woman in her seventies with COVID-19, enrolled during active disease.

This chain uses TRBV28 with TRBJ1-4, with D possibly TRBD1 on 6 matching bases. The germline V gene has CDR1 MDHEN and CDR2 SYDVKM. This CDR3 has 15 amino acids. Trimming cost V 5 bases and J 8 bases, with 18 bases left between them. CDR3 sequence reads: CASSILRGPREKLFF. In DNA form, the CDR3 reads TGTGCCAGCAGTATTCTCAGGGGCCCGAGAGAAAAACTGTTTTTT.

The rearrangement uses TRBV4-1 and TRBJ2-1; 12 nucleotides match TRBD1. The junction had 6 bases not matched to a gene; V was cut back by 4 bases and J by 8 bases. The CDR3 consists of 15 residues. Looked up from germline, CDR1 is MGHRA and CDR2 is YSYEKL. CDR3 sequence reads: CASSPGQGAVDEQFF. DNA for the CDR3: TGCGCCAGCAGCCCGGGACAGGGGGCGGTCGATGAGCAGTTCTTC.

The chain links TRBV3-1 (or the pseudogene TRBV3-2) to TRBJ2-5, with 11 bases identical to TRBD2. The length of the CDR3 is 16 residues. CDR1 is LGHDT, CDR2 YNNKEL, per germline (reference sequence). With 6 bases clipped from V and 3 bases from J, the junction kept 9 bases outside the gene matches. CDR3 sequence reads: CASSRTHSGREETQYF. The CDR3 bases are TGTGCCAGCAGTCGGACGCATAGCGGGAGGGAAGAGACCCAGTACTTC.

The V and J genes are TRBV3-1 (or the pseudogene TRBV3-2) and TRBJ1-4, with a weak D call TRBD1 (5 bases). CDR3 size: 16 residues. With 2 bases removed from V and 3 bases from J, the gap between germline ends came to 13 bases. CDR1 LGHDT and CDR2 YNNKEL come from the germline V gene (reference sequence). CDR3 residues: CASSQLTGRANEKLFF. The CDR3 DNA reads TGTGCCAGCAGCCAACTCACAGGTCGTGCTAATGAAAAACTGTTTTTT.

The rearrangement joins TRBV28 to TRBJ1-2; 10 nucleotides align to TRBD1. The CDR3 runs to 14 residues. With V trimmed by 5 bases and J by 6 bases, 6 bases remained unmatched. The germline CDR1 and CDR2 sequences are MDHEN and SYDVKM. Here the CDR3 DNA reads TGTGCCAGCAGTCCGAGAGGGACAGGGGATGGCTACACCTTC. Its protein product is CASSPRGTGDGYTF.

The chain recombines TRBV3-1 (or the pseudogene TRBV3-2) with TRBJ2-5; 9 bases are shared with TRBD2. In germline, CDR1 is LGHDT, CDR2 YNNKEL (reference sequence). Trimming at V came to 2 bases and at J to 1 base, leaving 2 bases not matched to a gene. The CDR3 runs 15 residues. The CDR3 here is CASSQTTSGQETQYF. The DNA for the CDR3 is TGTGCCAGCAGCCAAACGACTAGCGGCCAAGAGACCCAGTACTTC.

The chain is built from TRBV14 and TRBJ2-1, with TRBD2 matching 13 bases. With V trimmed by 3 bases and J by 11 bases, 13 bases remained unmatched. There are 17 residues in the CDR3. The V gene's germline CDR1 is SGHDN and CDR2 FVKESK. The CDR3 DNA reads TGTGCCAGCAGCCAGTACCCGACGGGACTAGCGGGGACACAGCAGTTCTTC. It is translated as CASSQYPTGLAGTQQFF.

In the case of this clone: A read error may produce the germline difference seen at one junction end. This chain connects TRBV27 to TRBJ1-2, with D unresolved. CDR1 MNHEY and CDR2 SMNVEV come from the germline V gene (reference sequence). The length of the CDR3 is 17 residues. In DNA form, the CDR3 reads TGTGCCAGCAGTCAAACGCTATCGGCGGCCACTAACTATGACTACACCTTC. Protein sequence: CASSQTLSAATNYDYTF.

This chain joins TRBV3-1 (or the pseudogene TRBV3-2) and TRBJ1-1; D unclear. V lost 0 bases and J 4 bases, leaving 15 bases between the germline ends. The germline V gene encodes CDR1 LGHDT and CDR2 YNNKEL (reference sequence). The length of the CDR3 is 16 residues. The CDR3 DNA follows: TGTGCCAGCAGCCAAGAGTCCTCTCTGGTGGCCACTGAAGCTTTCTTT. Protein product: CASSQESSLVATEAFF.

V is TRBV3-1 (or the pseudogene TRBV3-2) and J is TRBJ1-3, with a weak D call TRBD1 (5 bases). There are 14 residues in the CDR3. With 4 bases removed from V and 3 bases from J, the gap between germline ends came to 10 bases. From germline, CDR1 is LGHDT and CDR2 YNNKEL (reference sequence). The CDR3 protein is CASSPQGGGNTIYF. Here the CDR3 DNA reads TGTGCCAGCAGCCCTCAGGGCGGTGGAAACACCATATATTTT.